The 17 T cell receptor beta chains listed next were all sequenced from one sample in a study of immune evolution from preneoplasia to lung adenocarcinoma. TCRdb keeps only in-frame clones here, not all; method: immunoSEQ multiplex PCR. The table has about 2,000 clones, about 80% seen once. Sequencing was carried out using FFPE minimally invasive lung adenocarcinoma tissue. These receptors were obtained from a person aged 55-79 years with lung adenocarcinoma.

The CDR3 DNA follows: TGCGCCAGCAGCCAAGTTGGAGGCGAGGGGGATACGCAGTATTTT. It codes for CASSQVGGEGDTQYF. This chain connects TRBV4-3 to TRBJ2-3; D is tentatively TRBD1 or TRBD2 (5 bases each). Trimming removed 1 base at V and 6 bases at J, with 14 bases between. CDR3 length: 15 residues. Per germline, CDR1 LGHNA and CDR2 YSLEER.

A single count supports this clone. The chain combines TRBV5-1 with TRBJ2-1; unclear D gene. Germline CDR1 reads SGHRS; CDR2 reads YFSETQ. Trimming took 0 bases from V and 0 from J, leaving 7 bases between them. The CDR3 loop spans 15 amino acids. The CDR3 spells CASSLDVSSYNEQFF. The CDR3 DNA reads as TGCGCCAGCAGCTTGGACGTAAGCTCCTACAATGAGCAGTTCTTC.

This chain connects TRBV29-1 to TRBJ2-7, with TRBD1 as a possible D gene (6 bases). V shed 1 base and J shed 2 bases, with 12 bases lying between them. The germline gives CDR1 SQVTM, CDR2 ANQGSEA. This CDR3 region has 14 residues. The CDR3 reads CSVEVLAGAYEQYF. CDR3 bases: TGCAGCGTTGAAGTCTTGGCAGGGGCCTACGAGCAGTACTTC.

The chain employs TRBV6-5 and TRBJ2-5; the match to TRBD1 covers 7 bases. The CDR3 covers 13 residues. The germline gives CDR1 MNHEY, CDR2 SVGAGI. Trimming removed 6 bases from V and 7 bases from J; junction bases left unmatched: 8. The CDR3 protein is CASRTGAGGTQYF. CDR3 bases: TGTGCCAGCAGAACAGGGGCAGGGGGGACCCAGTACTTC.

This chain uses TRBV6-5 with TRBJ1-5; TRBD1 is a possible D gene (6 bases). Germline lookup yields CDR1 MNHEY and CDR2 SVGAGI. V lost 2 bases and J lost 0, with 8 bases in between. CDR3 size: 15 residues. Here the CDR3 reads CASSYHRDSNQPQHF. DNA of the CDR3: TGTGCCAGCAGTTACCACAGGGATAGCAATCAGCCCCAGCATTTT.

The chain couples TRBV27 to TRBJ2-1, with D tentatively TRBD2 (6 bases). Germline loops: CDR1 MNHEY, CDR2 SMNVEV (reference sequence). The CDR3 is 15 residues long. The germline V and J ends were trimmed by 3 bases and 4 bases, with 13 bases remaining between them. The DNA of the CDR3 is TGTGCCAGCAGTTTGGGGGACTTCCGATACAATGAGCAGTTCTTC. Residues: CASSLGDFRYNEQFF.

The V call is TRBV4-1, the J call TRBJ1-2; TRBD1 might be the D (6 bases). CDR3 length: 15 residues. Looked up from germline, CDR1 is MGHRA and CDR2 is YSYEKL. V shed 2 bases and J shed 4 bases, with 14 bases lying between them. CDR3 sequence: CASSQTRGGGYGYTF. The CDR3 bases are TGCGCCAGCAGCCAAACGAGGGGAGGGGGCTATGGCTACACCTTC.

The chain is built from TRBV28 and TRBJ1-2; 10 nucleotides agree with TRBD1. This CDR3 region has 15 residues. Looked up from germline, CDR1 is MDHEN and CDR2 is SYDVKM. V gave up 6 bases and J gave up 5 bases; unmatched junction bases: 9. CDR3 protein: CASSSPTGGAYGYTF. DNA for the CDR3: TGTGCCAGCAGCTCCCCGACAGGGGGCGCTTATGGCTACACCTTC.

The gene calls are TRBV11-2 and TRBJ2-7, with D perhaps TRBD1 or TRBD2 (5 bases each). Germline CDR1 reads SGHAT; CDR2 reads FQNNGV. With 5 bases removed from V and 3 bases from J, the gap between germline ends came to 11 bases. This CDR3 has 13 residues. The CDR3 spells CASSPLGDYEQYF. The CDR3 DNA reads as TGTGCCAGCAGCCCCCTGGGGGACTACGAGCAGTACTTC.

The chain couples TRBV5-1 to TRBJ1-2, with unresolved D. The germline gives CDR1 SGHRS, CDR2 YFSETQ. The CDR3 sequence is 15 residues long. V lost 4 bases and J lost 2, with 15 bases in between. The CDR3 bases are TGCGCCAGCAGCCTCGGATCGACCGAGAACTATGGCTACACCTTC. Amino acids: CASSLGSTENYGYTF.

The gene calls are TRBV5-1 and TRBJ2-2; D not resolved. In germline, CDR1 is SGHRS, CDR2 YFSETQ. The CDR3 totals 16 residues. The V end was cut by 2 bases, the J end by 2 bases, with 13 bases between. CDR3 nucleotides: TGCGCCAGCAGCTTACCAGCCCTAACAAACACCGGGGAGCTGTTTTTT. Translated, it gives CASSLPALTNTGELFF. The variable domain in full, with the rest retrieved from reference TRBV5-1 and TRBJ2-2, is KAGVTQTPRYLIKTRGQQVTLSCSPISGHRSVSWYQQTPGQGLQFLFEYFSETQRNKGNFPGRFSGRQFSNSRSEMNVSTLELGDSALYLCASSLPALTNTGELFFGEGSRLTVL.

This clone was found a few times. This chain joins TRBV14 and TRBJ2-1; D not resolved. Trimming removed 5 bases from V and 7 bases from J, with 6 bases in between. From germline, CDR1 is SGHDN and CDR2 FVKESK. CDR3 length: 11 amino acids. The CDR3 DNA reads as TGTGCCAGCAGCTTTTCGAATGAGCAGTTCTTC. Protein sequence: CASSFSNEQFF.

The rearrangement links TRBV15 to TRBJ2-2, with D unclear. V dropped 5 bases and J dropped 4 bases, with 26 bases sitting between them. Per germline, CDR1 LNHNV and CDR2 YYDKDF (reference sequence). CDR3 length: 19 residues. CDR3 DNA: TGTGCCACCAGCCGCAGACCGTGGACCCCCGTCTTTGGCACCGGGGAGCTGTTTTTT. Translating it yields CATSRRPWTPVFGTGELFF.

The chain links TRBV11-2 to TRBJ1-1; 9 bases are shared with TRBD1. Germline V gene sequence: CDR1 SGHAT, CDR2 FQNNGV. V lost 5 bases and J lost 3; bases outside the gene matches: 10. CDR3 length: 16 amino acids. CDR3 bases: TGTGCCAGCAGCGGAAGAGGGACAGGGTTTGACACTGAAGCTTTCTTT. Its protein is CASSGRGTGFDTEAFF.

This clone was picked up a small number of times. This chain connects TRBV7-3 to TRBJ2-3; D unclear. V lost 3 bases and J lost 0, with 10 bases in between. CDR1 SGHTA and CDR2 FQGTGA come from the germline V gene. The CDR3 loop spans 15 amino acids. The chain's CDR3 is CASSFGSTSTDTQYF. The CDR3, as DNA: TGTGCCAGCAGCTTCGGCTCAACTAGCACAGATACGCAGTATTTT.

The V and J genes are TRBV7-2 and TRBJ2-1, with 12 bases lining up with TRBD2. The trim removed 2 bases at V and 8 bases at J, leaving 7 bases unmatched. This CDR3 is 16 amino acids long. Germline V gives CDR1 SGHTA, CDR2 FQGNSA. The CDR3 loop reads CASSLRWTSGADEQFF. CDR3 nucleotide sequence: TGTGCCAGCAGCTTAAGGTGGACTAGCGGGGCGGATGAGCAGTTCTTC.

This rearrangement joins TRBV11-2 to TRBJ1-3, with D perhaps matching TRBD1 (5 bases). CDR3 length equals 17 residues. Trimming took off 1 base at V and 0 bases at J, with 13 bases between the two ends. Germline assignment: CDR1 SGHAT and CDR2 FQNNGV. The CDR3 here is CASSLGSQGASGNTIYF. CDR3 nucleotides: TGTGCCAGCAGCTTAGGATCTCAGGGCGCCTCTGGAAACACCATATATTTT.